The 23 T cell receptor beta chains in this list originate from one sample, sequenced in a study of cytomegalovirus exposure and HLA in healthy donors. Both 60 Vbeta primers and 13 Jbeta primers went into the PCR. Produced via immunoSEQ multiplex PCR; TCRdb's table is partial and in-frame only. The sample holds about 170,000 clones; over 70% are singletons and the top ten take 2.5% to 3.5%. The material sequenced was PBMCs. The receptors stem from a female donor in good health and CMV-seronegative.

The chain employs TRBV7-2 and TRBJ2-5, with 12 positions matching TRBD2. CDR3 length: 16 residues. V lost 2 bases and J lost 5; bases outside the gene matches: 6. Germline V CDR1 and CDR2: SGHTA, FQGNSA. For the CDR3, the DNA is TGTGCCAGCAGCTTAATACTAGCGGGAGGATGGGAGACCCAGTACTTC. Protein product: CASSLILAGGWETQYF. Supplemented by reference TRBV7-2 and TRBJ2-5, the full variable domain reads GAGVSQSPSNKVTEKGKDVELRCDPISGHTALYWYRQSLGQGLEFLIYFQGNSAPDKSGLPSDRFSAERTGGSVSTLTIQRTQQEDSAVYLCASSLILAGGWETQYFGPGTRLLVL.

The V and J genes are TRBV19 and TRBJ1-4, with a weak D call TRBD1 (6 bases). The CDR3 totals 16 residues. Germline CDR1 and CDR2: LNHDA and SQIVND (reference sequence). V lost 4 bases to trimming and J lost 5 bases, with 17 bases between them. The CDR3 DNA reads as TGTGCCAGTAGTAAGGCCTTGGGACACCGCAATGAAAAACTGTTTTTT. It yields the protein CASSKALGHRNEKLFF.

The V and J genes are TRBV25-1 and TRBJ2-7; 12 bases align to TRBD1. The CDR3 loop spans 17 amino acids. V shed 5 bases, J shed 2 bases, and the junction held 10 bases outside the gene matches. CDR1 is MGHDK, CDR2 SYGVNS, per germline. The CDR3 sequence is CASSPQAGQGAAYEQYF. CDR3 bases: TGTGCCAGCAGTCCACAAGCGGGACAGGGGGCCGCCTACGAGCAGTACTTC.

The chain uses TRBV5-8 and TRBJ2-6, with no clear D. The ends were cut back, 2 bases at V and 0 bases at J, with 6 bases in the middle. The CDR3 consists of 15 residues. Germline lookup yields CDR1 SGHTS and CDR2 YDEGEE. CDR3 in amino acids: CASSFTVSGANVLTF. CDR3 DNA: TGTGCCAGCAGCTTCACAGTCTCTGGGGCCAACGTCCTGACTTTC. Variable domain in full (rest from reference TRBV5-8 and TRBJ2-6): EAGVTQSPTHLIKTRGQQATLRCSPISGHTSVYWYQQALGLGLQFLLWYDEGEERNRGNFPPRFSGRQFPNYSSELNVNALELEDSALYLCASSFTVSGANVLTFGAGSRLTVL.

This chain connects TRBV9 to TRBJ2-1; a weak D match, TRBD2 (7 bases). CDR1 and CDR2 from the germline V gene are SGDLS and YYNGEE. The length of the CDR3 is 15 residues. V lost 0 bases to trimming and J lost 5 bases, with 12 bases between them. This chain's CDR3 is CASSVEGGTHNEQFF. CDR3 DNA: TGTGCCAGCAGCGTAGAGGGGGGGACCCACAATGAGCAGTTCTTC.

This clone was picked up one time. The J gene is TRBJ1-6, the V gene TRBV11-1; unclear D gene. CDR1 is SGHAT, CDR2 FQDESV, per germline (reference sequence). The V gene lost 5 bases and the J gene lost 9 bases, with 17 bases spanning the gap. The CDR3 is 15 residues long. The CDR3 sequence: CASSNPPLGSSPLHF. As DNA, the CDR3 is TGTGCCAGCAGCAACCCCCCCCTCGGGAGTTCACCCCTCCACTTT.

The V call is TRBV9, the J call TRBJ2-1; 11 bases are shared with TRBD2. In germline, CDR1 is SGDLS, CDR2 YYNGEE. This CDR3 has 16 residues. The V segment lost 3 bases and the J segment 8 bases; nucleotides outside the gene matches: 10. The CDR3 is CASSATTSGSFDEQFF. CDR3 DNA: TGTGCCAGCAGCGCCACAACTAGCGGGAGCTTCGATGAGCAGTTCTTC.

The chain carries TRBV29-1 and TRBJ2-1, with 10 nucleotides matching TRBD2. The germline V gene encodes CDR1 SQVTM and CDR2 ANQGSEA. The CDR3 sequence is 14 residues long. The junction had 4 bases not matched to a gene; V was cut back by 2 bases and J by 6 bases. The CDR3 loop is CSVEQRLAGNEQFF. The CDR3 DNA reads TGCAGCGTTGAACAGCGACTAGCGGGCAATGAGCAGTTCTTC.

The chain is built from TRBV30 and TRBJ1-5; 9 nucleotides line up with TRBD1. CDR3 length: 18 residues. J was trimmed by 0 bases and V by 1 base; bases with no gene match: 10. The V gene's germline CDR1 is GTSNPN and CDR2 SVGIG (reference sequence). This CDR3 is CAWSGGQGRSGSNQPQHF. The CDR3 coding sequence is TGTGCCTGGAGTGGTGGACAGGGGCGTTCGGGTAGCAATCAGCCCCAGCATTTT.

Points on this clone: A junction boundary mismatches the germline segment, possibly from a read error. This chain joins TRBV19 and TRBJ2-7, with TRBD1 identical over 9 bases. Germline V gene sequence: CDR1 LNHDA, CDR2 SQIVND (reference sequence). The CDR3 has 15 amino acids. CDR3 nucleotides: TGTGCCAGTAGTCTAGAACAGGGGGCCTTCTACGAGCAGTACTTC. This codes for CASSLEQGAFYEQYF.

The chain employs TRBV28 and TRBJ2-6; no definite D call. The V end was cut by 5 bases, the J end by 0 bases, with 8 bases between. CDR3 length equals 15 residues. The V gene's germline CDR1 is MDHEN and CDR2 SYDVKM. CDR3 sequence (DNA): TGTGCCAGCAGTCTTCTCCTCTCTGGGGCCAACGTCCTGACTTTC. This translates into CASSLLLSGANVLTF.

This clone has just one count. The chain uses TRBV5-8 and TRBJ2-5; the D is unclear. With the DNA end fitting TRBJ2-7 better, the J assignment may be wrong. Germline V gives CDR1 SGHTS, CDR2 YDEGEE. CDR3 size: 12 residues. DNA of the CDR3: TGTGCCAGCAGCTCAGACAAATACGAGCAGTACTTC. Protein sequence: CASSSDKYEQYF.

The chain couples TRBV7-3 to TRBJ1-1, with D hard to call. Deletions cut 4 bases from V and 0 bases from J, with 9 bases between. CDR3 length equals 14 residues. Germline assignment: CDR1 SGHTA and CDR2 FQGTGA. CDR3 in DNA: TGTGCCAGCAGCTACGGGATCCTGAACACTGAAGCTTTCTTT. Translation gives CASSYGILNTEAFF.

This chain uses TRBV25-1 with TRBJ2-5, with no clear D. Trimming cost V 2 bases and J 1 base, with 8 bases left between them. The CDR3 has 14 residues. CDR1 MGHDK and CDR2 SYGVNS come from the germline V gene. CDR3 protein: CASSEGTAQETQYF. CDR3 DNA: TGTGCCAGCAGTGAAGGAACAGCCCAAGAGACCCAGTACTTC.

This clone came up once. The V and J genes are TRBV11-1 and TRBJ1-1; 11 bases are a match to TRBD1. CDR1 and CDR2 from the germline V gene are SGHAT and FQDESV (reference sequence). The ends lost 7 bases at V and 0 bases at J; junction bases unmatched: 1. This CDR3 region has 14 residues. CDR3 sequence (DNA): TGTGCCAGCACGGACAGGGGGCTGAACACTGAAGCTTTCTTT. Translation: CASTDRGLNTEAFF.

V gene TRBV7-6 combines with J gene TRBJ2-5; TRBD1 aligns across 9 bases. V lost 5 bases, J lost 5 bases, and 15 bases stayed unmatched. Germline lookup yields CDR1 SGHVS and CDR2 FNYEAQ. CDR3 length: 17 amino acids. The CDR3 nucleotides are TGTGCCAGCAGCCGTCCGAAGGGGACAGGGCCAAGGGAGACCCAGTACTTC. This codes for CASSRPKGTGPRETQYF.

The J gene is TRBJ2-7, the V gene TRBV28; D perhaps matches TRBD2 (5 bases). The CDR3 has 15 residues. V lost 3 bases to trimming and J lost 1 base, with 13 bases between them. CDR1 is MDHEN, CDR2 SYDVKM, per germline. CDR3 residues: CASSFPGMVSYEQYF. CDR3 DNA sequence: TGTGCCAGCAGTTTTCCGGGGATGGTGTCCTACGAGCAGTACTTC. Full variable domain (missing parts from reference TRBV28 and TRBJ2-7): DVKVTQSSRYLVKRTGEKVFLECVQDMDHENMFWYRQDPGLGLRLIYFSYDVKMKEKGDIPEGYSVSREKKERFSLILESASTNQTSMYLCASSFPGMVSYEQYFGPGTRLTVT.

The V gene is TRBV15, the J gene TRBJ2-7; 7 nucleotides match TRBD1. The J segment lost 2 bases and the V segment lost 5 bases, leaving 3 bases of the junction unmatched. Germline CDR1 is LNHNV and CDR2 is YYDKDF (reference sequence). This CDR3 has 13 residues. This CDR3 is CATSPGQPYEQYF. As DNA, the CDR3 is TGTGCCACCAGCCCGGGACAGCCCTACGAGCAGTACTTC.

V is TRBV13 and J is TRBJ1-1; 9 nucleotides align to TRBD1. Trimming cost V 5 bases and J 6 bases; bases outside gene matches: 10. This CDR3 spans 15 amino acids. Germline V gene data show CDR1 as PRHDT and CDR2 as FYEKMQ (reference sequence). The CDR3 DNA reads TGTGCCAGCAGCCTTGGAGGACAGGGGCACTCTGAAGCTTTCTTT. Its translation: CASSLGGQGHSEAFF. Combining the CDR3 with reference TRBV13 and TRBJ1-1 gives the whole variable domain AAGVIQSPRHLIKEKRETATLKCYPIPRHDTVYWYQQGPGQDPQFLISFYEKMQSDKGSIPDRFSAQQFSDYHSELNMSSLELGDSALYFCASSLGGQGHSEAFFGQGTRLTVV.

This clone was observed a few times. V usage is TRBV18 and J usage is TRBJ2-6, with TRBD1 matching over 10 bases. Germline V gene data show CDR1 as KGHSH and CDR2 as LQKENI. The trim removed 6 bases at V and 0 bases at J, leaving 8 bases unmatched. The CDR3 covers 18 residues. Here the CDR3 reads CASSRGQGESSGANVLTF. CDR3 DNA sequence: TGTGCCAGCTCCCGAGGACAGGGGGAGAGCTCTGGGGCCAACGTCCTGACTTTC.

With regard to this clone: At the DNA level, this CDR3 is encoded by other sequences in the same sample as well. The chain is built from TRBV27 and TRBJ2-7; 7 bases agree with TRBD2. The germline CDR1 and CDR2 sequences are MNHEY and SMNVEV (reference sequence). The CDR3 has 11 amino acids. With 7 bases clipped from V and 4 bases from J, the junction kept 1 base outside the gene matches. CDR3 sequence (DNA): TGTGCCAGCACCGGGGGGTACGAGCAGTACTTC. This codes for CASTGGYEQYF.

The chain combines TRBV29-1 with TRBJ1-2; 8 bases fit TRBD1. The CDR3 length is 11 residues. V was clipped by 6 bases and J by 8 bases; unmatched bases: 5. CDR1 SQVTM and CDR2 ANQGSEA come from the germline V gene. The CDR3 region has the DNA TGCAGCGTAGCGACAGGGGCGGGCTACACCTTC. It is translated as CSVATGAGYTF. The full variable domain, its missing parts supplied by reference TRBV29-1 and TRBJ1-2, is SAVISQKPSRDICQRGTSLTIQCQVDSQVTMMFWYRQQPGQSLTLIATANQGSEATYESGFVIDKFPISRPNLTFSTLTVSNMSPEDSSIYLCSVATGAGYTFGSGTRLTVV.

This chain links TRBV6-5 with TRBJ1-1; possibly TRBD1 for D (5 bases). The germline V and J ends were trimmed by 2 bases and 11 bases, with 12 bases remaining between them. Per the germline V gene, CDR1 is MNHEY and CDR2 is SVGAGI. The length of the CDR3 is 12 residues. CDR3 nucleotides: TGTGCCAGCAGTTACGAGGGACTGGCGGCTTTCTTT. It codes for CASSYEGLAAFF.